What follows is one T cell receptor (beta chain) and its context. Its target is not known. This sample is drawn from a study of siplizumab effects on memory and regulatory T cells. Study-level points and caveats: The apparent diversity of naive T cells exceeded that of memory cells, and naive T cells seemed to make a major contribution to the alloresponse.

Assay used: immunoSEQ multiplex PCR; TCRdb lists only in-frame clones, some missing. The sample consists of approximately 94,000 clones, over 85% of them appearing once. This CDR3 has 12 residues. With 5 bases clipped from V and 8 bases from J, the junction kept 3 bases outside the gene matches. Germline V gene data show CDR1 as SGHAT and CDR2 as FQNNGV. The clonotype was recovered from a human donor in good health. The sequencing sample was made of CD8+ T cells sorted from blood. The rearrangement uses TRBV11-2 and TRBJ1-1; 9 nucleotides line up with TRBD1. The DNA for the CDR3 is TGTGCCAGCAGCCGGGACAGGGAAGAAGCTTTCTTT. Translating it yields CASSRDREEAFF.